One sample yielded the 22 T cell receptor beta chains listed below, sequenced in a study of blood T cells in healthy people across ages. With a J-beta primer mix and a sample-barcoded 5' primer, a second PCR ran roughly 6 to 11 cycles. TCRdb fed the 5' RACE reads into MiXCR, producing one record per CDR3 protein. The sample holds about 800,000 distinct CDR3 sequences, around 25% seen once. These data were also reused for a study on T cells of mothers and their children.

Input material: blood. The receptors derive from a boy under 18 in good health.

This clonotype appeared a few times. The chain recombines TRBV12-3 or TRBV12-4 with TRBJ2-1; D tentatively reads TRBD1 or TRBD2 (5 bases each). Trimming pared 3 bases from V and 6 bases from J, leaving 12 bases between. The CDR3 length is 14 residues. CDR3 coding DNA: TGTGCCAGCAGTTTGGGGGATAGCCCCAATGAGCAGTTCTTC. This translates into CASSLGDSPNEQFF.

The rearrangement links TRBV7-2 to TRBJ2-6, with 7 positions matching TRBD2. Germline-derived CDR1 and CDR2 are SGHTA and FQGNSA. CDR3 length: 18 residues. Losses at the gene ends were 4 bases for V and 1 base for J; bases not matched to a gene: 10. CDR3 nucleotides: TGTGCCAGCAGCTCTGGGTGGGGAGGGGCATCTGGGGCCAACGTCCTGACTTTC. Its translation: CASSSGWGGASGANVLTF.

This clonotype occurred a few times. This chain joins TRBV5-1 and TRBJ2-5; 14 bases align to TRBD2. J gave up 2 bases and V 4 bases, and 7 bases lay outside the gene matches. This CDR3 is 17 amino acids long. The V gene's germline CDR1 is SGHRS and CDR2 YFSETQ. The CDR3 reads CASSLGTSGGQQETQYF. The CDR3 coding sequence is TGCGCCAGCAGCCTTGGGACTAGCGGGGGCCAACAAGAGACCCAGTACTTC.

The V and J genes are TRBV12-3 or TRBV12-4 and TRBJ2-2, with 9 positions matching TRBD1. The trim removed 6 bases at V and 4 bases at J, leaving 12 bases unmatched. CDR3 size: 17 residues. As DNA, the CDR3 is TGTGCCAGCAGGGTACAGGGGGCTGGGCCAGGCACCGGGGAGCTGTTTTTT. Translating it yields CASRVQGAGPGTGELFF.

This chain uses TRBV12-5 with TRBJ2-5, with TRBD1 identical over 10 bases. The CDR3 has 15 residues. Germline assignment: CDR1 LGHNT and CDR2 FRNRAP. Trimming at V came to 7 bases and at J to 5 bases, leaving 10 bases not matched to a gene. DNA of the CDR3: TGTGCTAGTGCCCGGACAGGGGGTTTAGGGGAGACCCAGTACTTC. Translated: CASARTGGLGETQYF.

This chain uses TRBV7-8 with TRBJ2-5; D is uncertain. The J call is uncertain, as TRBJ2-1 better fits the DNA end. Per the germline V gene, CDR1 is SGHVS and CDR2 is FQNEAQ. The CDR3 length is 13 residues. DNA of the CDR3: TGTGCCAGCAGTAGAGCCCTCCCTAATGAGCAGTTCTTC. Translation: CASSRALPNEQFF.

This clonotype occurred a few times. V usage is TRBV4-3 and J usage is TRBJ2-7; 9 bases are a match to TRBD2. Matching the DNA end better, TRBJ2-1 makes the J call doubtful. The CDR3 contains 17 residues. CDR1 and CDR2 from the germline V gene are LGHNA and YSLEER. For the CDR3, the DNA is TGCGCCAGCAGCCAAGGTCTTGGCGGGGGGGCCTACAATGAGCAGTTCTTC. Its protein is CASSQGLGGGAYNEQFF.

The chain has TRBV28 and TRBJ2-1; 8 bases align to TRBD2. Trimming took 9 bases from V and 1 from J; bases not matched to a gene: 2. Germline CDR1 and CDR2: MDHEN and SYDVKM. This CDR3 has 13 residues. DNA for the CDR3: TGTGCCAGTAGCGGGGCATCCTACAATGAGCAGTTCTTC. Encoded protein: CASSGASYNEQFF.

V gene TRBV6-1 combines with J gene TRBJ1-4; perhaps TRBD1 as D (5 bases). There are 14 residues in the CDR3. V was pared by 2 bases and J by 7 bases, with 11 bases between. Germline assignment: CDR1 MNHNS and CDR2 SASEGT. CDR3 coding DNA: TGTGCCAGCAGTGAATTGGGGGAAGTTGAAAAACTGTTTTTT. As protein: CASSELGEVEKLFF.

The sample holds many counts of this clonotype. The J gene is TRBJ2-1, the V gene TRBV20-1; TRBD1 matches 11 bases. Germline loops: CDR1 DFQATT, CDR2 SNEGSKA (reference sequence). Losses at the gene ends were 3 bases for V and 4 bases for J; bases not matched to a gene: 11. CDR3 length equals 17 residues. CDR3 region: CSARAAGTGGRYNEQFF. The DNA of the CDR3 is TGCAGTGCTAGGGCCGCCGGGACAGGGGGACGGTACAATGAGCAGTTCTTC.

The chain has TRBV27 and TRBJ2-7, with D unresolved. Germline CDR1 reads MNHEY; CDR2 reads SMNVEV (reference sequence). The CDR3 length is 14 residues. Trimming removed 2 bases at V and 3 bases at J, with 11 bases between. The CDR3 reads CASSLEIGYYEQYF. The CDR3 DNA reads as TGTGCCAGCAGTTTAGAGATCGGATACTACGAGCAGTACTTC.

In this sample, this clonotype turned up a few times. The chain uses TRBV7-2 and TRBJ2-4; possibly TRBD2 for D (6 bases). The CDR3 runs 15 residues. V was clipped by 5 bases and J by 5 bases, with 16 bases between them. CDR1 is SGHTA, CDR2 FQGNSA, per germline. This CDR3 is CASSKGWGEENIQYF. The CDR3 DNA is TGTGCCAGCAGCAAGGGGTGGGGGGAGGAAAACATTCAGTACTTC.

The gene calls are TRBV6-5 and TRBJ2-5; D perhaps matches TRBD1 (5 bases). The J call may be in error: the DNA end matches TRBJ2-7 better. The CDR3 loop spans 15 amino acids. Germline V gene lookup returns CDR1 MNHEY and CDR2 SVGAGI. The CDR3 region has the DNA TGTGCCAGCAGTTACACGCCGACAGAGACCTACGAGCAGTACTTC. Protein product: CASSYTPTETYEQYF.

The chain is built from TRBV6-2 or TRBV6-3 and TRBJ1-1; TRBD1 is a possible D gene (5 bases). The germline gives CDR1 MNHEY, CDR2 SVGEGT. This CDR3 is 14 amino acids long. V was shortened by 0 bases and J by 5 bases, with 10 bases between the two germline ends. The CDR3 reads CASSYSGVRTEAFF. CDR3 bases: TGTGCCAGCAGTTACTCGGGGGTTAGGACTGAAGCTTTCTTT.

This clonotype was counted a few times. The chain links TRBV28 to TRBJ1-5; D might be TRBD1 (5 bases). The CDR3 runs to 13 residues. CDR1 and CDR2 from the germline V gene are MDHEN and SYDVKM. Trimming removed 2 bases from V and 8 bases from J, with 10 bases in between. The CDR3 loop is CASSLGTEKPQHF. CDR3 DNA sequence: TGTGCCAGCAGTTTAGGGACCGAGAAGCCCCAGCATTTT.

This clonotype was recorded a few times. The chain is built from TRBV4-3 and TRBJ1-1; D gene uncertain. Germline V gene lookup returns CDR1 LGHNA and CDR2 YSLEER. The V end lost 3 bases, the J end lost 5 bases, and 25 bases lay between the germline ends. The CDR3 consists of 18 residues. CDR3 region: CASSHSTISRTPGTEAFF. The CDR3 region has the DNA TGCGCCAGCAGCCACTCGACTATCAGCCGGACGCCGGGGACTGAAGCTTTCTTT.

The V gene is TRBV2, the J gene TRBJ2-5, with 8 bases lining up with TRBD1. This CDR3 spans 15 amino acids. V lost 3 bases and J lost 0; bases outside the gene matches: 3. The germline V gene has CDR1 SNHLY and CDR2 FYNNEI. The CDR3 here is CASSDPTGDQETQYF. CDR3 DNA sequence: TGTGCCAGCAGTGACCCGACAGGGGACCAAGAGACCCAGTACTTC.

The genes are TRBV3-1 and TRBJ2-1, with D uncertain. Trimming left V 1 base short and J 3 bases short, with 22 bases between. In germline, CDR1 is LGHDT, CDR2 YNNKEL (reference sequence). CDR3 size: 19 residues. Written as DNA, the CDR3 is TGTGCCAGCAGCCAAGTTCTGGTGCGTAGGAGAGCCAACTACAATGAGCAGTTCTTC. Translated, it gives CASSQVLVRRRANYNEQFF.

This clonotype turned up a few times. The chain is built from TRBV7-6 and TRBJ2-2, with D perhaps matching TRBD1 (5 bases). V gave up 3 bases and J gave up 7 bases, with 12 bases separating them. The CDR3 loop spans 14 amino acids. The germline CDR1 and CDR2 sequences are SGHVS and FNYEAQ. CDR3 sequence (DNA): TGTGCCAGCAGCTTCCTCCCAGGGAACGGGGAGCTGTTTTTT. Its protein product is CASSFLPGNGELFF.

This clonotype occurred a few times. This sequence joins TRBV6-2 or TRBV6-3 and TRBJ2-7; D is perhaps TRBD1 or TRBD2 (5 bases each). Looked up from germline, CDR1 is MNHEY and CDR2 is SVGEGT. This CDR3 is built from 15 residues. V lost 8 bases, J lost 2 bases, and 19 bases lay in between. This CDR3 is CASWGKGRGAYEQYF. The CDR3, as DNA: TGTGCCAGCTGGGGTAAAGGGAGAGGGGCCTACGAGCAGTACTTC.

Only a few counts were recorded for this clonotype. J is TRBJ1-5 and V is TRBV3-1, with 7 bases that match TRBD1. Germline CDR1 and CDR2: LGHDT and YNNKEL (reference sequence). The CDR3 contains 15 residues. Germline trimming cut 2 bases from V and 0 bases from J; bases unmatched to any gene: 1. CDR3 amino acids: CASSQRTGSNQPQHF. CDR3 DNA: TGTGCCAGCAGCCAACGGACAGGTAGCAATCAGCCCCAGCATTTT.

A few counts support this clonotype. The chain recombines TRBV15 with TRBJ2-6; 7 nucleotides align to TRBD1. In germline, CDR1 is LNHNV, CDR2 YYDKDF (reference sequence). With V trimmed by 0 bases and J by 4 bases, 3 bases remained unmatched. The CDR3 spans 16 residues. CDR3 region: CATSRETGVGANVLTF. In DNA form, the CDR3 reads TGTGCCACCAGCAGAGAAACAGGGGTGGGGGCCAACGTCCTGACTTTC.